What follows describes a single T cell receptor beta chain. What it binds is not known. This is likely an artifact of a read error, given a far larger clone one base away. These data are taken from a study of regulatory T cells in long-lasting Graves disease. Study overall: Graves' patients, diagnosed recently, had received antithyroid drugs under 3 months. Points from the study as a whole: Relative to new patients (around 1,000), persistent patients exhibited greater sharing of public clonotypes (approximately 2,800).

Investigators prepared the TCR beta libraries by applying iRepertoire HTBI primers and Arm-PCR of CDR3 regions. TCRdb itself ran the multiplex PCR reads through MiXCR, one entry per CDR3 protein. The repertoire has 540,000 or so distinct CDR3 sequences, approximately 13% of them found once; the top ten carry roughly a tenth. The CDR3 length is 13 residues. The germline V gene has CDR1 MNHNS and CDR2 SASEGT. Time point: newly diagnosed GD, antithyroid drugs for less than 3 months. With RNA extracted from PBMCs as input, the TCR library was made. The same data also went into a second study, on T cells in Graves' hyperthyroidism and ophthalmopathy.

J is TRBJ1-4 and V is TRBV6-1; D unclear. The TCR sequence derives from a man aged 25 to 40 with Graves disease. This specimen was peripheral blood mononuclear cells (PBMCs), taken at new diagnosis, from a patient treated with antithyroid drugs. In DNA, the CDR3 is TGTGCCAGCCTAATTGACGGCAATGAAAAACTGGTTTTT. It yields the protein CASLIDGNEKLVF.